The present TCR beta chain was sequenced within a study of shared clonotypes between healthy human individuals (dated by TCRdb to 2020 to 2022). Broadly, across the study: The cohort included a few men and a couple of women between 18 and 49 years of age. For each donor, CD4 naive and CD4 memory were each given three plates, CD8 naive was given two plates, and CD8 memory was given one plate. To estimate repertoire size and how much clonotypes are shared between individuals, the study performed deep sequencing of blood TCR repertoires from roughly five healthy adults. To increase sequencing depth and limit assay-specific biases, TCR repertoire library preparation and sequencing were carried out by different laboratories using diverse techniques. Leukapheresis yielded between about 0.9 and 8.9 billion PBMCs per donor. The full study reports these points: Compared with non-shared clonotypes, clonotypes shared by all four sorted-subset donors had higher generation probabilities. When a handful of donors were compared, the shared fraction of clonotypes was around 5% for naive CD4, more than 3% for naive CD8, more than 2% for memory CD4, and 0.35% to 0.4% for memory CD8. Sampling was restricted to blood, and TCR repertoires in tissues likely differ from the TCR repertoires found in blood. Rarefaction of sorted-subset datasets indicated incomplete sequencing despite the large sequencing depth. The genetic and exposure-history diversity represented was limited by the small number of donors. Estimated clonotype richness was generally larger for naive than for memory subsets. Pairwise subsampling led to the expectation that sequencing depth would affect the degree of clonotype sharing among donors.

Using the deep immunoSEQ assay, multiplex PCR amplified TCR CDR3 regions from genomic DNA. For each cell subset, the extracted genomic DNA was distributed evenly across all wells of several immunoSEQ 96-well plates, and each plate served as one replicate. Each replicate PCR for sorted subsets received approximately 200 ng genomic DNA, equal to about 30,000 T cell genomes. The purified libraries were quantified using a Qubit 3.0 fluorometer, sized with a Bioanalyzer 2100, and then quantified again using the KAPA Library Quantification kit. Each immunoSEQ 96-well plate was sequenced on its own single-read 150-cycle Illumina NextSeq 550 flow cell. On the study's bioinformatics: Because the immunoSEQ output included only junctional sequences and no quality scores, the filtering could not be the same as the filtering used for full-length reads. Sequences were annotated with PyIR, a Python wrapper for IgBLAST v1.9, using IMGT germline references to assign V/J genes and CDR3. Any read was removed if the V/J assignment was weak (E-value above 1e-6), the CDR3 was missing, or the read contained stop codons, out-of-frame junctions, or ambiguous translated residues. A V3J clonotype was defined by an identical inferred V gene, J gene, and CDR3 amino acid sequence. To compute the percentage overlap between repertoires, the number of shared unique clonotypes was divided by the size of the smaller repertoire. Three approaches were used to assess repertoire richness: RTK rarefaction, the Chao1 estimator, and Recon v2.1 estimates of unobserved clonotypes. Generation probabilities for all TCRbeta clonotypes obtained by the gDNA method from a handful of donors were computed using OLGA. TCRdb's version of the immuneACCESS table is confined to in-frame rearrangements and falls short of the full clone set. An unresolved V gene accounts for under half of the shortfall where checked; the remainder is of unknown origin. V and J calls and clone size are as listed in that table; D and trimming were resolved from the DNA. In all, the sample holds roughly 660,000 clones, and 90% of those were seen once. The ten most abundant clones make up more than 30% of the sample.

As regards this clone: This clone's antigen is unknown. The record has no base qualities; no much larger clone is one base away.

Healthy HIV-negative adults with no recently reported acute infections or vaccinations were included as donors. All donors were Caucasian adults living in Nashville, Tennessee, USA. CD8 memory samples consisted of magnetically selected CD45RO+ cells combined with CCR7-negative CD45RA+ effector memory (TemRA) cells. Blood was obtained by leukapheresis, after which PBMCs were separated by Ficoll-Histopaque density gradient centrifugation and cryopreserved in liquid nitrogen vapor phase. Analytical flow cytometry was used to check the purity and quantity of every magnetically sorted T cell population. From each sorted fraction, genomic DNA was isolated and quantified by UV absorbance on a Nanodrop 2000c. The sequencing input was memory CD8+ T cells from PBMCs. The sample's cell subset or site label is to be understood as: CD45RO+ cells pooled with CCR7-negative TemRA cells. The clonotype originates from a man younger than 30 in good health. Some clones in this sample may be carry-over from other donors' samples.

The DNA is TGTGCCAGCAGTTTAAGAGGTGAAAAACTGTTTTTT. Translation gives CASSLRGEKLFF. The V gene is TRBV27 and the J gene is TRBJ1-4; too little of a D gene remains to name it. From cysteine to phenylalanine, the CDR3 is 12 amino acids long. Only CDR3 DNA remains: 36 bases, in frame from the first base. The germline V gene (reference sequence) specifies MNHEY as CDR1 and SMNVEV as CDR2. At the junction V is shortened by 2 bases and J by 7 bases, with 5 bases in between.